The 7 T cell receptor beta chains in this list originate from one sample, sequenced in a study of blood T cells in healthy people across ages. Using a J-beta primer mix together with a sample-barcoded 5' primer, a second PCR was run for about 6 to 11 cycles. TCRdb fed the 5' RACE reads into MiXCR, producing one record per CDR3 protein. The sample contains roughly 700,000 distinct CDR3 sequences, more than 40% of which appear only once. Input material: blood. These receptors all stem from a woman aged 60-75 years in good health.

This clonotype appeared a few times. A junction end diverges from the germline sequence, so it may reflect a read error. The CDR3 DNA reads as TGCGCCAGCGGCCAAGTAGCGGGAGGGGCATACAATGAGCAGTACTTC. Translating gives CASGQVAGGAYNEQYF. The chain is built from TRBV4-3 and TRBJ2-7; TRBD2 agrees at 11 bases. CDR1 is LGHNA, CDR2 YSLEER, per germline. This CDR3 has 16 residues.

The sample holds a few counts of this clonotype. The V and J genes are TRBV7-2 and TRBJ2-1, with D maybe TRBD2 (5 bases). The CDR3 is 14 residues long. Trimming left V 1 base short and J 15 bases short, with 19 bases between. Looked up from germline, CDR1 is SGHTA and CDR2 is FQGNSA. The CDR3 nucleotides read TGTGCCAGCAGCTTAGTCGCCGCCAAGGGAGTAAGGTTCTTC. Protein sequence: CASSLVAAKGVRFF.

Concerning this clonotype: Sequence at one end of the junction differs from germline and may be a read error. The V and J genes are TRBV4-2 and TRBJ2-1, with unresolved D. CDR1 and CDR2 from the germline V gene are LGHNA and YNFKEQ. The CDR3 totals 15 residues. DNA for the CDR3: TGTGCCAGCAGCCAAAAGGCCGTCGCCTATAATGAGCAGTTCTTC. Its protein is CASSQKAVAYNEQFF.

The V gene is TRBV9, the J gene TRBJ2-5, with 8 bases matching TRBD2. Germline CDR1 SGDLS, CDR2 YYNGEE. The CDR3 runs 17 residues. V dropped 0 bases and J dropped 3; count of bases not matched to a gene: 10. CDR3 nucleotides: TGTGCCAGCAGCGTAGGCTGGAGCGGGAGTGTAGAAGAGACCCAGTACTTC. Translated: CASSVGWSGSVEETQYF.

This rearrangement joins TRBV12-3 or TRBV12-4 to TRBJ2-7; 9 nucleotides match TRBD1. This CDR3 has 15 amino acids. V was pared by 5 bases and J by 3 bases, with 8 bases of the junction left unmatched. CDR3 in amino acids: CASSPSGQGIYEQYF. CDR3 coding DNA: TGTGCCAGCAGTCCTTCGGGACAGGGTATCTACGAGCAGTACTTC.

The chain links TRBV3-1 to TRBJ2-3; TRBD2 matches 10 bases. The ends lost 2 bases at V and 0 bases at J; junction bases unmatched: 8. Germline V gives CDR1 LGHDT, CDR2 YNNKEL (reference sequence). The CDR3 is 18 amino acids. CDR3 in DNA: TGTGCCAGCAGCCAACGGTCTAGCGGGAGTCTAAGCACAGATACGCAGTATTTT. The encoded protein is CASSQRSSGSLSTDTQYF.

The table lists this clonotype with a few counts. The V call is TRBV6-2 or TRBV6-3, the J call TRBJ1-1; D perhaps matches TRBD1 (6 bases). The CDR3 contains 15 residues. V was cut by 8 bases and J by 0 bases, with 16 bases left in between. CDR1 MNHEY and CDR2 SVGEGT come from the germline V gene. The CDR3 DNA follows: TGTGCCAGCTCTTGGGCAGGGGCGATGAACACTGAAGCTTTCTTT. It encodes CASSWAGAMNTEAFF.